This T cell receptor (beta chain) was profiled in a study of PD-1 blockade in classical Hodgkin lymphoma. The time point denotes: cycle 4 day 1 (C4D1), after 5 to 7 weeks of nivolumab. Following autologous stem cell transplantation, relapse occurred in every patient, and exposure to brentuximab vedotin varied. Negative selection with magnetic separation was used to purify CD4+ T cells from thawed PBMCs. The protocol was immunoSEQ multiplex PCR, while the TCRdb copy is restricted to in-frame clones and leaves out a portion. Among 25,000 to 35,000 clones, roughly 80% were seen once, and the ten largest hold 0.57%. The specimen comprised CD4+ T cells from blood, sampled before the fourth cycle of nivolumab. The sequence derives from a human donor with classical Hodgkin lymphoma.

CDR3 sequence (DNA): TGCGCCAGCAGCCAAGCCATCACAGGGGCGGGCGGAAACACCATATATTTT. It encodes CASSQAITGAGGNTIYF. The V and J genes are TRBV4-1 and TRBJ1-3; 7 bases map to TRBD1. The trim removed 1 base at V and 4 bases at J, leaving 10 bases unmatched. The CDR3 extends over 17 amino acids. Germline V gene lookup returns CDR1 MGHRA and CDR2 YSYEKL.